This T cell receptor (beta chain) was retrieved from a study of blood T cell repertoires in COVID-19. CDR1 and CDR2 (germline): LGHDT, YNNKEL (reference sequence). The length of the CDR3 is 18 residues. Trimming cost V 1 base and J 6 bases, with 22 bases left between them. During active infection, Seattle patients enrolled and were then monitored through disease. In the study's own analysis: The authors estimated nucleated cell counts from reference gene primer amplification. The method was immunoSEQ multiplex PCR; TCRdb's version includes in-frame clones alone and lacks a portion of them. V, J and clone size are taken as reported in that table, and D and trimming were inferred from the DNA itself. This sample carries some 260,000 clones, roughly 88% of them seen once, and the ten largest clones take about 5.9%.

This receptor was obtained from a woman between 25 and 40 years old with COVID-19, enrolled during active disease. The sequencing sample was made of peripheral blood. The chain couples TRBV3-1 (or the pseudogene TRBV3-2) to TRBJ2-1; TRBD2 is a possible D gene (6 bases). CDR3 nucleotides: TGTGCCAGCAGCCAAGTTACGGTTAGGAGGGAGAGCGGCAATGAGCAGTTCTTC. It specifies CASSQVTVRRESGNEQFF.